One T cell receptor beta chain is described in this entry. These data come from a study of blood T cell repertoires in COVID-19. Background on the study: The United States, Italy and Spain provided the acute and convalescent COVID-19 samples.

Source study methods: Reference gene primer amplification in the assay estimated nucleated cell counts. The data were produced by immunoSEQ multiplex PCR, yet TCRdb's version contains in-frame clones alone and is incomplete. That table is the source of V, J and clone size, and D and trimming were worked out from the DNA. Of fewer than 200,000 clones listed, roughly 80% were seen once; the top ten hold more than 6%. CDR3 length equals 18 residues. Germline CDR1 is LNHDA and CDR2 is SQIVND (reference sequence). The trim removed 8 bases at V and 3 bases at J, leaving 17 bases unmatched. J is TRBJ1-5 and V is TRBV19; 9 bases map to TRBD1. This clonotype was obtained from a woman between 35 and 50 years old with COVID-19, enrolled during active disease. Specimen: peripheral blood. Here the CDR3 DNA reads TGTGCCAGTTCCCGGGACAGGGTAACCTCACCCCACAATCAGCCCCAGCATTTT. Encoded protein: CASSRDRVTSPHNQPQHF.